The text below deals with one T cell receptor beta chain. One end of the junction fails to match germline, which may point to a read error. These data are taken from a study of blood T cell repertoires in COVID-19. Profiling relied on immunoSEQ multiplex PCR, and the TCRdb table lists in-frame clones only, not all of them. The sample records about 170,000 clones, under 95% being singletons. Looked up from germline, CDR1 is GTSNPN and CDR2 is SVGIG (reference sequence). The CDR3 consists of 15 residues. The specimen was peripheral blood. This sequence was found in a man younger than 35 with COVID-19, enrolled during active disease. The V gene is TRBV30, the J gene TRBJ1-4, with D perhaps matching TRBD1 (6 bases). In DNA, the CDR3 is TGTGCCTGGAGTCCTCTGGGGGCGTTCGCCGGAAAACTGCTTTTT. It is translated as CAWSPLGAFAGKLLF.